This is a list of T cell receptor beta chains from one sample in a study of T cell responses to AZD1222 COVID-19 vaccine. Clones were sequenced by immunoSEQ multiplex PCR, and TCRdb holds only the in-frame ones, with some missing. In the table there are 250,000 to 300,000 clones, around 92% of which are singletons. The input for sequencing was peripheral blood, taken 28 days after the second AZD1222 dose. These receptors were collected from an adult who received the AZD1222 COVID-19 vaccine. The CDR3 runs from the conserved cysteine through the conserved F or W. The D gene is left open where the match is weak. Only some rows state a clone size, as once, few, many or a class for expanded clones.

clone_size,v_call,j_call,d_call,cdr3_nt,cdr3_aa
NA,TRBV28,TRBJ1-2,NA,TGTGCCAGCAGTTTATCAGAGCGAAATGGCTACACCTTC,CASSLSERNGYTF
NA,TRBV18,TRBJ1-3,TRBD1,TGTGCCAGCTCACCTGCAGGGGGCTATGGAAACACCATATATTTT,CASSPAGGYGNTIYF
NA,TRBV29-1,TRBJ2-1,NA,TGCAGGTGTGGTGGCAGAGCCAATGAGCAGTTCTTC,CRCGGRANEQFF
NA,TRBV2,TRBJ2-1,TRBD2,TGTGCCAGCAGTGAAGCGCCCGGGGGGAGCTACAATGAGCAGTTCTTC,CASSEAPGGSYNEQFF
NA,TRBV4-1,TRBJ2-7,NA,TGCGCCAGCAGCCAAGAGCGTTGGTTAAACGAGCAGTACTTC,CASSQERWLNEQYF
NA,TRBV5-4,TRBJ2-2,TRBD2,TGTGCCAGCAGCCCGCGTGGACTAGCGGGAGCCGGGGAGCTGTTTTTT,CASSPRGLAGAGELFF
NA,TRBV18,TRBJ2-7,TRBD1,TGTGCCAGCTCACCTGACCGGTGGGGACAGGGGCTCGAGCAGTACTTC,CASSPDRWGQGLEQYF
few,TRBV6-4,TRBJ2-7,NA,TGTGCCAGCAGTGACTCCACAGGGTCCATTACCTACGAGCAGTACTTC,CASSDSTGSITYEQYF
NA,TRBV18,TRBJ1-2,TRBD1,TGTGCCAGCTCAGCGAGCCGACAGGGGGCACAGGGCGGCTACACCTTC,CASSASRQGAQGGYTF
NA,TRBV27,TRBJ2-7,TRBD2,TGTGCCAGCAGTCTCCGACTAGCGGGGGGCTACGAGCAGTACTTC,CASSLRLAGGYEQYF
few,TRBV6-5,TRBJ1-6,NA,TGTGCCAGCACCCATGGGAAGCGTTCACCCCTCCACTTT,CASTHGKRSPLHF
NA,TRBV24-1,TRBJ2-7,TRBD2,TGTGCCACCAGTGGGTCCGGGAGGAAGTACTTC,CATSGSGRKYF
NA,TRBV27,TRBJ1-3,NA,TGTGCCAGCAGTTTATCATTTGGAAACACCATATATTTT,CASSLSFGNTIYF
NA,TRBV7-9,TRBJ2-1,NA,TGTGCCAGCAGCTCCACTAGAAGATCCTACAATGAGCAGTTCTTC,CASSSTRRSYNEQFF
NA,TRBV19,TRBJ2-2,TRBD1,TGTGCCACAGGGACAGGGGCGAACACCGGGGAGCTGTTTTTT,CATGTGANTGELFF
NA,TRBV5-6,TRBJ1-2,TRBD1,TGTGCCAGCAGCTTTGAGGGGGCGAACTATGGCTACACCTTC,CASSFEGANYGYTF
NA,TRBV18,TRBJ2-7,TRBD1,TGTGCCAGCTCACCTGGACAGGGGGCTCGGGAGCAGTACTTC,CASSPGQGAREQYF
NA,TRBV28,TRBJ1-5,NA,TGTGCCAGCAGTGCGGGGGGCAGACAGCCCCAGCATTTT,CASSAGGRQPQHF
NA,TRBV19,TRBJ1-1,NA,TGTGCCAGTAGTATAGTAAGCAACACCGGAAGAACTGAAGCTTTCTTT,CASSIVSNTGRTEAFF
NA,TRBV2,TRBJ2-5,TRBD2,TGTGCCAGCAGGGATAGCGGGGGCCCCGAGACCCAGTACTTC,CASRDSGGPETQYF
NA,TRBV5-1,TRBJ2-7,NA,TGCGCCAGCGCCGGAGGGGGCACCCTCCGGGAGCAGTACTTC,CASAGGGTLREQYF
NA,TRBV5-3,TRBJ2-1,NA,TGTGCCAGAAGCTTGACGGGACAAGACGGCAATGAGCAGTTCTTC,CARSLTGQDGNEQFF
NA,TRBV2,TRBJ1-5,NA,TGTGCCAGCAGTGATGGCAGGAATAGCAATCAGCCCCAGCATTTT,CASSDGRNSNQPQHF
NA,TRBV28,TRBJ2-2,TRBD2,TGTGCCAGCACCGTAAGCGGGAGAAACACCGGGGAGCTGTTTTTT,CASTVSGRNTGELFF
NA,TRBV5-3,TRBJ1-1,NA,TGTGCCACCATAGGACAGATGAACACTGAAGCTTTCTTT,CATIGQMNTEAFF
NA,TRBV6-5,TRBJ1-2,NA,TGTGCCAGCAGTTACTCTCGGATCGACTATGGCTACACCTTC,CASSYSRIDYGYTF
NA,TRBV18,TRBJ1-5,NA,TGTGCCAGCTCACTAACGACTGGGGGAAAGCAGCCCCAGCATTTT,CASSLTTGGKQPQHF
NA,TRBV2,TRBJ2-2,NA,TGTGCCAGCAGACAGGGCGGCACCGGGGAGCTGTTTTTT,CASRQGGTGELFF